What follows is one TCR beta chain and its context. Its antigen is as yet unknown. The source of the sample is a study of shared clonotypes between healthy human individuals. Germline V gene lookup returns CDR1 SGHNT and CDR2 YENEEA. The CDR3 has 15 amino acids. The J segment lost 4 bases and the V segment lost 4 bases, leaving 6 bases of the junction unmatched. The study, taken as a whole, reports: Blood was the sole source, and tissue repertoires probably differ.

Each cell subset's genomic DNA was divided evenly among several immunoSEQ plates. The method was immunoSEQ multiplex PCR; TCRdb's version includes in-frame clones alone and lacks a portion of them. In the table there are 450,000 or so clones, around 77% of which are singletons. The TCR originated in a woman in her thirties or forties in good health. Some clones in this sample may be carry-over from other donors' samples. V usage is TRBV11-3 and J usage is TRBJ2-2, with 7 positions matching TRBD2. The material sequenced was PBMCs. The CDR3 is CASSYISGGTGELFF. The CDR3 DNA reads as TGTGCCAGCAGCTACATTTCGGGGGGCACCGGGGAGCTGTTTTTT.